This T cell receptor (beta chain) was identified in a study of cytomegalovirus exposure and HLA in healthy donors. Study-wide results and limits: An apparent linkage of common viral pathogens to several of the most significant clusters emerged in a later analysis. One variant, a missense change in DCLRE1C, was linked in a later analysis to TCR beta V- and J-gene trimming.

In the PCR, 60 Vbeta and 13 Jbeta primers were used. Profiling relied on immunoSEQ multiplex PCR, and the TCRdb table lists in-frame clones only, not all of them. The table lists around 33,000 clones, 90% to 95% of them singletons, with less than 3.5% in the top ten. In the case of this clone: Its antigen is unknown.

The TCR was taken from a woman under 30 in good health and CMV-seronegative. Sequencing used PBMCs.

CDR3 DNA: TGCGCCAGCAGCTGGGGACTTCATTCTAGCACAGATACGCAGTATTTT. It encodes CASSWGLHSSTDTQYF. The V and J genes are TRBV5-1 and TRBJ2-3; TRBD2 might be the D (6 bases). Trimming removed 3 bases from V and 0 bases from J, with 14 bases in between. The germline V gene encodes CDR1 SGHRS and CDR2 YFSETQ. The CDR3 runs to 16 residues.